The present T cell receptor beta chain was sequenced within a study of cytomegalovirus exposure and HLA in healthy donors. Study-wide results and caveats: Being indistinguishable, some V segments were excluded, TRBV6-2 and TRBV6-3 among them. The authors later found HLA-associated TCR beta chains more clonally expanded than equally common others.

The PCR had 60 Vbeta and 13 Jbeta primers. Clones were sequenced by immunoSEQ multiplex PCR, and TCRdb holds only the in-frame ones, with some missing. This table has roughly 160,000 clones, 60% to 80% appearing once. Per the germline V gene, CDR1 is ENHRY and CDR2 is SYGVKD. The CDR3 length is 13 residues. The V and J ends lost 8 bases and 7 bases, in that order; junction bases with no gene match: 7. As to this clone: Its antigen is unknown.

The TCR originated in a man in his sixties in good health and CMV-seronegative. The source material was PBMCs. This chain joins TRBV10-3 and TRBJ1-4; 7 bases match TRBD1. The CDR3 bases are TGTGCCATCTCAGGGGGGCCGGCTGAAAAACTGTTTTTT. Its protein product is CAISGGPAEKLFF.